The present T cell receptor (beta chain) was sequenced within a study of beta chain features in type 1 diabetes. Every single donor gave one heparinised blood draw, and these averaged roughly 120 mL. With V trimmed by 10 bases and J by 5 bases, 12 bases remained unmatched. The CDR3 runs to 14 residues. Per germline, CDR1 MNHNY and CDR2 SVGAGI (reference sequence). Of the isolated RNA, all was reverse transcribed, and so the sequenced material was expressed TCRB transcripts. This table comes from immunoSEQ multiplex PCR, and its TCRdb copy is limited to in-frame clones, with some not included. Of around 300,000 clones detected, 11% appear once; the ten largest clones hold about 0.014%. This clone was counted between two and nine times.

What was sequenced was naive CD4+ T cells from blood. The clonotype was recovered from a woman in her 30s in good health. This chain connects TRBV6-6 to TRBJ2-5; 8 bases align to TRBD2. CDR3 in amino acids: CATGTSGLWETQYF. In DNA, the CDR3 is TGTGCCACCGGGACTAGTGGGTTGTGGGAGACCCAGTACTTC.